This TCR beta chain was retrieved from a study of OX40 agonist ivuxolimab in advanced cancers. Study-level information: From about 23 to 85 years was the age range, with a mean of approximately 63 years, and around 84% were male. Three dose-escalation patients had partial responses: one with hepatocellular carcinoma and two with cutaneous melanoma.

Per the germline V gene, CDR1 is SNHLY and CDR2 is FYNNEI. The ends lost 6 bases at V and 5 bases at J; junction bases unmatched: 6. This CDR3 has 14 amino acids. TCRdb's table, derived via immunoSEQ multiplex PCR, lists solely in-frame clones and lacks some. The table lists about 80,000 clones, 86% of them singletons. Study-wide findings and caveats: Low normalized clonal expansion also occurred in some nonresponding patients.

Remarks on this clone: Antigen unknown.

V usage is TRBV2 and J usage is TRBJ1-5, with 8 nucleotides matching TRBD1. The source of this sequence is an adult with an advanced solid tumor such as melanoma, head and neck, liver or kidney cancer. The material was CD4+ or CD8+ T cells sorted from blood, obtained in a trial of the OX40 agonist ivuxolimab. Written as DNA, the CDR3 is TGTGCCAGCAGCGCAGGGGGCCCTGATCAGCCCCAGCATTTT. It yields the protein CASSAGGPDQPQHF. The entire variable domain, with the rest obtained from reference TRBV2 and TRBJ1-5, is as follows: EPEVTQTPSHQVTQMGQEVILRCVPISNHLYFYWYRQILGQKVEFLVSFYNNEISEKSEIFDDQFSVERPDGSNFTLKIRSTKLEDSAMYFCASSAGGPDQPQHFGDGTRLSIL.